What follows are 18 T cell receptor beta chains derived from one specimen sequenced in a study of blood T cell repertoires in COVID-19. TCRdb's table, derived via immunoSEQ multiplex PCR, lists solely in-frame clones and lacks some. The profile shows about 430,000 clones, roughly 88% of them singletons. The specimen was PBMCs or T cells enriched from blood (not recorded which). These receptors came from a woman younger than 30 who had been exposed to COVID-19.

About this clone itself: This specimen includes other DNA sequences encoding the same CDR3. The J gene is TRBJ1-4, the V gene TRBV7-9; 8 nucleotides align to TRBD1. The CDR3 runs to 15 residues. CDR1 SEHNR and CDR2 FQNEAQ come from the germline V gene (reference sequence). V lost 5 bases and J lost 4; bases outside the gene matches: 6. The CDR3 DNA reads TGTGCCAGCAGCGCACGGACAGGGATTAATGAAAAACTGTTTTTT. Translation gives CASSARTGINEKLFF.

This clone was seen just once. This chain connects TRBV11-2 to TRBJ2-7, with no clear D. The germline CDR1 and CDR2 sequences are SGHAT and FQNNGV. V gave up 4 bases and J gave up 3 bases, with 7 bases separating them. The CDR3 spans 12 residues. CDR3 coding DNA: TGTGCCAGCAGCTCTGACTTCTACGAGCAGTACTTC. It is translated as CASSSDFYEQYF.

On this clone itself: This same CDR3 is encoded by further DNA sequences in the sample. The V gene is TRBV6-5, the J gene TRBJ1-3, with 7 bases identical to TRBD1. The CDR3 extends over 16 amino acids. The trim removed 0 bases at V and 1 base at J, leaving 3 bases unmatched. Per the germline V gene, CDR1 is MNHEY and CDR2 is SVGAGI. The CDR3 here is CASSYSTGLSGNTIYF. The CDR3 coding sequence is TGTGCCAGCAGTTACTCGACAGGGCTATCTGGAAACACCATATATTTT.

The chain joins TRBV4-3 to TRBJ1-5; the match to TRBD1 covers 8 bases. CDR1 and CDR2 (germline): LGHNA, YSLEER. The V gene end was trimmed by 4 bases and the J gene end by 0 bases; junction bases not matched to a gene: 2. The CDR3 extends over 15 amino acids. The CDR3 loop is CASSLQGDSNQPQHF. CDR3 bases: TGCGCCAGCAGCCTACAGGGGGATAGCAATCAGCCCCAGCATTTT.

This chain links TRBV11-2 with TRBJ2-1; TRBD2 agrees at 14 bases. CDR3 size: 15 residues. The trim removed 6 bases at V and 3 bases at J, leaving 1 base unmatched. Per the germline V gene, CDR1 is SGHAT and CDR2 is FQNNGV. The CDR3 sequence: CASRGTSGGYNEQFF. The CDR3 nucleotides read TGTGCCAGCAGGGGGACTAGCGGGGGCTACAATGAGCAGTTCTTC.

The CDR3 spells CASSPGSYNEQFF. CDR3 bases: TGTGCCAGCAGCCCGGGATCTTACAATGAGCAGTTCTTC. The chain joins TRBV11-2 to TRBJ2-1; weak D call: TRBD2 (5 bases). The CDR3 has 13 amino acids. Germline CDR1 is SGHAT and CDR2 is FQNNGV. V was pared by 5 bases and J by 4 bases, with 9 bases between.

The J gene is TRBJ2-1, the V gene TRBV28; D not certain. V was trimmed by 3 bases and J by 8 bases, leaving 5 bases between them. The CDR3 contains 11 residues. Looked up from germline, CDR1 is MDHEN and CDR2 is SYDVKM. The CDR3 sequence is CASSFLHEQFF. The DNA for the CDR3 is TGTGCCAGCAGTTTTCTCCATGAGCAGTTCTTC.

This sequence joins TRBV29-1 and TRBJ2-2, with 10 bases that match TRBD1. Germline assignment: CDR1 SQVTM and CDR2 ANQGSEA. V trimming: 1 base; J trimming: 7 bases; junction bases outside the gene matches: 3. CDR3 size: 14 residues. In DNA, the CDR3 is TGCAGCGTTGAAGGGACAGGGGGACGCGGGGAGCTGTTTTTT. Its protein is CSVEGTGGRGELFF.

The chain uses TRBV10-3 and TRBJ2-7; 7 bases are a match to TRBD1. V lost 5 bases, J lost 2 bases, and 6 bases stayed unmatched. This CDR3 contains 14 residues. In germline, CDR1 is ENHRY, CDR2 SYGVKD. The chain's CDR3 is CAISLTGRTYEQYF. The CDR3 DNA reads TGTGCCATCAGTCTGACAGGGCGAACCTACGAGCAGTACTTC.

This chain connects TRBV3-1 (or the pseudogene TRBV3-2) to TRBJ2-2; 11 bases match TRBD2. There are 15 residues in the CDR3. After removal of 8 bases from V and 4 bases from J, the junction contained 6 bases not matched to a gene. From germline, CDR1 is LGHDT and CDR2 YNNKEL (reference sequence). This chain's CDR3 is CASHFSGRATGELFF. In DNA, the CDR3 is TGTGCCAGCCATTTTAGCGGGAGGGCCACCGGGGAGCTGTTTTTT.

This clone was observed many times. V and J are TRBV25-1 and TRBJ2-5; 8 nucleotides agree with TRBD1. V was clipped by 3 bases and J by 4 bases; unmatched bases: 10. Germline CDR1 and CDR2: MGHDK and SYGVNS. The CDR3 consists of 16 residues. The CDR3 sequence is CASSEQQITGGETQYF. CDR3 DNA: TGTGCCAGCAGTGAGCAACAGATAACAGGGGGAGAGACCCAGTACTTC.

This clone was seen only a few times. This sequence joins TRBV15 and TRBJ2-7; weak D call: TRBD1 (5 bases). V lost 0 bases and J lost 3, with 18 bases in between. The CDR3 is 17 residues long. Per germline, CDR1 LNHNV and CDR2 YYDKDF (reference sequence). The chain's CDR3 is CATSREDRGTSNYEQYF. CDR3 sequence (DNA): TGTGCCACCAGCAGAGAAGACAGAGGAACCAGCAACTACGAGCAGTACTTC.

The CDR3 DNA reads as TGTGCCAGCAGTGAAAGGGCTTTGGAGGGCTTCAATTCACCCCTCCACTTT. This translates into CASSERALEGFNSPLHF. The chain joins TRBV6-1 to TRBJ1-6; D not certain. The CDR3 sequence is 17 residues long. Germline CDR1 is MNHNS and CDR2 is SASEGT. V lost 2 bases, J lost 7 bases, and 18 bases lay in between.

The J gene is TRBJ2-1, the V gene TRBV3-1 (or the pseudogene TRBV3-2), with D maybe TRBD2 (5 bases). CDR1 and CDR2 from the germline V gene are LGHDT and YNNKEL (reference sequence). The length of the CDR3 is 15 residues. V shed 0 bases and J shed 7 bases, with 13 bases lying between them. CDR3 protein: CASSQDQLAGNEQFF. The CDR3 DNA sequence: TGTGCCAGCAGCCAAGATCAGCTAGCTGGGAATGAGCAGTTCTTC.

The genes are TRBV30 and TRBJ2-1, with TRBD1 matching over 8 bases. In germline, CDR1 is GTSNPN, CDR2 SVGIG (reference sequence). With V trimmed by 2 bases and J by 7 bases, 4 bases remained unmatched. The CDR3 sequence is 13 residues long. Written as DNA, the CDR3 is TGTGCCTGGAGTTTAAACAGGGGGAATGAGCAGTTCTTC. This codes for CAWSLNRGNEQFF.

This sequence joins TRBV3-1 (or the pseudogene TRBV3-2) and TRBJ1-1; no clear D gene. Trimming stripped 4 bases from V and 4 bases from J, with 10 bases between. The length of the CDR3 is 13 residues. CDR1 and CDR2 from the germline V gene are LGHDT and YNNKEL (reference sequence). The DNA for the CDR3 is TGTGCCAGCAGCCCCGGGGAGATCACTGAAGCTTTCTTT. Amino acid sequence: CASSPGEITEAFF.

This clone appeared a single time. The genes are TRBV28 and TRBJ2-7; 9 bases map to TRBD2. J was trimmed by 2 bases and V by 5 bases; bases with no gene match: 4. CDR1 MDHEN and CDR2 SYDVKM come from the germline V gene. The CDR3 has 14 residues. In DNA, the CDR3 is TGTGCCAGCAGTCGGACTAGCGAGACCTACGAGCAGTACTTC. Its translation: CASSRTSETYEQYF.

The V call is TRBV7-8, the J call TRBJ1-6; D is undetermined. This CDR3 is 17 amino acids long. Germline V gene data show CDR1 as SGHVS and CDR2 as FQNEAQ. Trimming pared 1 base from V and 0 bases from J, leaving 10 bases between. The CDR3 nucleotides are TGTGCCAGCAGCTTAGTTCGGGGAAGCTCCTATAATTCACCCCTCCACTTT. This codes for CASSLVRGSSYNSPLHF.